This T cell receptor (beta chain) was sequenced in a study of identical twins. This clonotype has more than one count but fewer than ten. Its antigen is undetermined. This may be a read error: a much more frequent sequence differs by one nucleotide. Study results and limitations: The degree of excess twin sharing was weaker in beta out-of-frame sequences.

CDR3 length: 12 residues. The V and J ends lost 4 bases and 0 bases respectively, with 7 bases between them. Germline V gives CDR1 DFQATT, CDR2 SNEGSKA (reference sequence). Each CDR3 protein is one row after TCRdb ran MiXCR on the 5' RACE reads. The sample lists roughly 720,000 distinct CDR3 sequences, 15% to 20% occurring once. Another study also made use of these data, one on T cells expressing NK-cell markers. As reported in that work: Top CD8+ clonotypes included the dominant CD3+CD56+NKG2C+ clonotypes in six donors.

Specimen: PBMCs. V is TRBV20-1 and J is TRBJ2-7; D remains ambiguous. The sequence came from a woman aged 18-29 years in good health. The CDR3 loop reads CSANSNSYEQYF. The CDR3 coding sequence is TGCAGTGCTAATTCTAACTCCTACGAGCAGTACTTC.